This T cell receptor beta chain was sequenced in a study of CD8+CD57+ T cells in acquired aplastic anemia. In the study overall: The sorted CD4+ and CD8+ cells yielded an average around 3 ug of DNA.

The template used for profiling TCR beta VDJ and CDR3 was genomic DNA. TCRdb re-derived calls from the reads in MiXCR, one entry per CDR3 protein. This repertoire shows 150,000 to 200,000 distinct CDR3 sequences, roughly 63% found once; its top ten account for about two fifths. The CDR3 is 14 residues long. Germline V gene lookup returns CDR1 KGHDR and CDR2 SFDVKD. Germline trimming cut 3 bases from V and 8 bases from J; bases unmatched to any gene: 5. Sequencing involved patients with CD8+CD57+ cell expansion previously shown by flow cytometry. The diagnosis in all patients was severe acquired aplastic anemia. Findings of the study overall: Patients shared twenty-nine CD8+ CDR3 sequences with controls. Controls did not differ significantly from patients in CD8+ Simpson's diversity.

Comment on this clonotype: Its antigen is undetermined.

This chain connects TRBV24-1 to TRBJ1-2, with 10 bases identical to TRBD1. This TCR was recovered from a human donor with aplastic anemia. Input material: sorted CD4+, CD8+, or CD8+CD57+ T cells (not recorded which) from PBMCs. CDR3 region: CATSDGGQGRGYTF. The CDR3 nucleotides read TGTGCCACCAGTGATGGGGGACAGGGGCGCGGCTACACCTTC.